The clone carrying this T cell receptor beta chain appeared many times. Looked up from germline, CDR1 is DFQATT and CDR2 is SNEGSKA (reference sequence). The CDR3 sequence is 13 residues long. V was cut by 3 bases and J by 3 bases, with 10 bases left in between. Time point of the sample: longitudinal time-point 2. The sample comes from a study of neurological immune-mediated disorders. Template-switch 5'RACE cDNA synthesis added a 10-nucleotide unique molecular identifier. MiXCR was run by TCRdb on the 5' RACE reads, yielding one entry per CDR3 protein. The sample carries around 90,000 distinct CDR3 sequences, around 13% recorded once.

The sequence derives from a female donor with HTLV-1-associated myelopathy (HAM/TSP). The sample comprised PBMCs. The genes are TRBV20-1 and TRBJ2-3; no firm D call. DNA of the CDR3: TGCAGTGCTAGGATCGTGTTGACAGATACGCAGTATTTT. It specifies CSARIVLTDTQYF.